The 9 T cell receptor beta chains below come from one sample, sequenced in a study of molecular identifiers for immune sequencing clone quantification (dated by TCRdb to the late 2010s). Preparation of the library involved PCR. TCRdb names NextSeq 500 as the instrument used. Starting from the raw public reads, TCRdb applied fastp trimming at Q25, assembled clones with MiXCR and retained in-frame beta chains. Each entry is one CDR3 protein sequence, shown with its most common DNA and genes. The sample table shows some 580,000 distinct CDR3 sequences, and roughly 27% are seen once. The top ten clonotypes cover 0.78% of the sample. Specimen: naive CD8+ T cells from blood, with Jurkat cell RNA spiked in. Reading the label with the study, this specimen's cell subset or site is: FACS-sorted CD8+CD4-CCR7+CD45RA+ naive T cells. These receptors originate from a human donor in good health. Some libraries in this study had Jurkat cell RNA spiked in.

This clonotype came up a few times. The rearrangement links TRBV19 to TRBJ2-3; D is unresolved. Per the germline V gene, CDR1 is LNHDA and CDR2 is SQIVND (reference sequence). CDR3 size: 14 residues. V lost 3 bases to trimming and J lost 2 bases, with 9 bases between them. The CDR3 sequence: CASSIGSPTDTQYF. The CDR3, as DNA: TGTGCCAGTAGTATCGGCAGCCCCACAGATACGCAGTATTTT.

This clonotype was seen at least ten times. A junction end diverges from the germline sequence, so it may reflect a read error. V is TRBV7-2 and J is TRBJ2-4; TRBD1 matches at 9 bases. CDR1 and CDR2 (germline): SGHTA, FQGNSA. CDR3 length: 12 residues. CDR3 region: CASSLESGQGHF. CDR3 bases: TGTGCCAGCAGCTTAGAGTCCGGACAGGGGCACTTC. Full variable domain (remainder filled in from reference TRBV7-2 and TRBJ2-4): GAGVSQSPSNKVTEKGKDVELRCDPISGHTALYWYRQSLGQGLEFLIYFQGNSAPDKSGLPSDRFSAERTGGSVSTLTIQRTQQEDSAVYLCASSLESGQGHFGAGTRLSVL.

This rearrangement joins TRBV12-3 or TRBV12-4 to TRBJ1-6, with D hard to call. V was pared by 2 bases and J by 10 bases, with 12 bases between. CDR3 size: 14 residues. The CDR3 here is CASSLSLSNSPLHF. The DNA of the CDR3 is TGTGCCAGCAGTTTAAGTCTGTCCAACTCACCCCTCCACTTT.

This clonotype was recorded many times. The genes are TRBV4-3 and TRBJ2-7, with 14 nucleotides matching TRBD2. The CDR3 extends over 17 amino acids. V was pared by 4 bases and J by 0 bases, with 5 bases of the junction left unmatched. Germline V gene lookup returns CDR1 LGHNA and CDR2 YSLEER. The CDR3 bases are TGCGCCAGCAGCCCGGGACTAGCGGGGGCGAGCTCCTACGAGCAGTACTTC. It codes for CASSPGLAGASSYEQYF.

This clonotype was counted once. A much larger clone differs by one base, so this may be a read error. The V gene is TRBV9, the J gene TRBJ1-1, with 7 positions matching TRBD1. Unmatched junction bases numbered 8, after V lost 4 bases and J lost 8 bases. Germline-derived CDR1 and CDR2 are SGDLS and YYNGEE. CDR3 length: 13 amino acids. The CDR3 spells CASSYEGQTEAFF. DNA for the CDR3: TGTGCCAGCAGCTACGAGGGACAGACCGAAGCTTTCTTT.

This clonotype was detected ten times or more. The chain couples TRBV19 to TRBJ2-7; 9 bases are shared with TRBD1. Trimming cost V 5 bases and J 7 bases; bases outside gene matches: 6. This CDR3 comprises 13 residues. Germline CDR1 is LNHDA and CDR2 is SQIVND (reference sequence). The DNA of the CDR3 is TGTGCCAGTAGTGCCGGACAGGGGCGGGAGCAGTACTTC. This sequence encodes CASSAGQGREQYF.

V and J are TRBV19 and TRBJ2-7; TRBD2 is a possible D gene (5 bases). Trimming shortened V by 2 bases and J by 2 bases, and 7 bases separated the two germline ends. Germline V gives CDR1 LNHDA, CDR2 SQIVND (reference sequence). CDR3 size: 13 residues. The CDR3 loop is CASSITGTYEQYF. DNA for the CDR3: TGTGCCAGTAGTATAACGGGGACCTACGAGCAGTACTTC.

This clonotype was seen only a few times. V and J are TRBV27 and TRBJ2-1; TRBD2 agrees at 7 bases. The J segment lost 2 bases and the V segment lost 1 base, leaving 11 bases of the junction unmatched. Per germline, CDR1 MNHEY and CDR2 SMNVEV (reference sequence). The CDR3 extends over 18 amino acids. CDR3 DNA sequence: TGTGCCAGCAGTTTATGGAATCTAGCGGCCGGAGCCTACAATGAGCAGTTCTTC. Protein product: CASSLWNLAAGAYNEQFF.

About this clonotype itself: This may stem from a read error, because a much larger clone lies one nucleotide away. V and J are TRBV7-6 and TRBJ1-1; 7 bases match TRBD1. There are 15 residues in the CDR3. Per germline, CDR1 SGHVS and CDR2 FNYEAQ. The CDR3 loop reads CAGSLAMGTEVEAFF. For the CDR3, the DNA is TGTGCCGGCAGCTTAGCGATGGGGACAGAAGTTGAAGCTTTCTTT.